The rows below give T cell receptor beta chains drawn from one sample of a study of Ad26.COV2.S vaccination and SARS-CoV-2 variants. The data were produced by immunoSEQ multiplex PCR, yet TCRdb's version contains in-frame clones alone and is incomplete. The table lists some 340,000 clones, about 86% of them singletons, with 1.9% in the top ten. The sequencing used peripheral blood, collected in a trial of Ad26.COV2.S vaccine versus placebo. These receptors were taken from a person between 18 and 65 years old who received the Ad26.COV2.S COVID-19 vaccine or a placebo. Both conserved end residues are part of each CDR3. The order of the fields is V gene, J gene, clone size, D gene, CDR3 DNA, CDR3 protein. A D gene is named only where the DNA matches it firmly. Size is omitted from some rows. Given values are once, few, many or a class for expanded clones.

TRBV7-2,TRBJ1-1,NA,NA,TGTGCCAGCAGTGGGAGGGCGGCTTTTTGGGAGGGCACTGAAGCTTTCTTT,CASSGRAAFWEGTEAFF
TRBV19,TRBJ2-5,NA,TRBD2,TGTGCCAGTAGTACTTTAGCGGGGGGTTTGGAGACCCAGTACTTC,CASSTLAGGLETQYF
TRBV24-1,TRBJ2-6,NA,NA,TGTGCCATCCAACCCAGGGGGGCTGGGGCCAACGTCCTGACTTTC,CAIQPRGAGANVLTF
TRBV2,TRBJ2-5,NA,TRBD2,TGTGCCAGCAGTACCGGGACTAGCGGAAAACAAGAGACCCAGTACTTC,CASSTGTSGKQETQYF
TRBV5-6,TRBJ2-5,NA,NA,TGTGCCAGCAGCTCTCAGGCCCAAGAGACCCAGTACTTC,CASSSQAQETQYF
TRBV7-2,TRBJ1-2,NA,TRBD1,TGTGCCAGCAGCTCCCGGACAGGGGCGAAACCTAACTATGGCTACACCTTC,CASSSRTGAKPNYGYTF
TRBV5-1,TRBJ2-5,once,NA,TGCGCCAGCAGCCATAGCGGTTCGGAGACCCAGTACTTC,CASSHSGSETQYF
TRBV10-3,TRBJ1-2,NA,NA,TGTGCCATCAGGACATCCGGGAGGCTGGGGGGCTATGGCTACACCTTC,CAIRTSGRLGGYGYTF
TRBV29-1,TRBJ1-4,NA,NA,TGCAGCGCGGGACGGATTAATGAAAAACTGTTTTTT,CSAGRINEKLFF
TRBV10-1,TRBJ1-1,NA,NA,TGCGCCAGCAGTGCCAGAGTGCCGGGGACTGAAGCTTTCTTT,CASSARVPGTEAFF
TRBV6-1,TRBJ1-3,NA,TRBD1,TGTGCCAGCAGTGAAAACAACAGGGGGCCTGGAAACACCATATATTTT,CASSENNRGPGNTIYF
TRBV18,TRBJ2-7,NA,TRBD2,TGTGCCAGCTCACCACCGACCCGAGCGGGGGGCTACGAGCAGTACTTC,CASSPPTRAGGYEQYF
TRBV5-1,TRBJ1-4,NA,TRBD1,TGCGCCAGCAGCCCCGGGACAGGGGCTGAAAAACTGTTTTTT,CASSPGTGAEKLFF
TRBV3-1/TRBV3-2,TRBJ2-1,NA,TRBD2,TGTGCCAGCAGCCCCGGGACTAGCGGAGTGCAGTTCTTC,CASSPGTSGVQFF
TRBV13,TRBJ1-6,NA,TRBD1,TGTGCCAGCAGCTCAAAGGTTCCGGGACAGACATATTGGGATTCACCCCTCCACTTT,CASSSKVPGQTYWDSPLHF
TRBV19,TRBJ2-2,NA,TRBD2,TGTGCCAGTAGTACACAAGCGGGGGGTATTACCGGGGAGCTGTTTTTT,CASSTQAGGITGELFF
TRBV19,TRBJ2-4,once,NA,TGTGCCAGTAGTGCCTCAGTGGGAACCAAAAACATTCAGTACTTC,CASSASVGTKNIQYF
TRBV19,TRBJ1-2,NA,TRBD1,TGTGCCAGTAGCGATACAGGGGTAAGAGGCTACACCTTC,CASSDTGVRGYTF
TRBV6-2/TRBV6-3,TRBJ2-4,NA,NA,TGTGCCAGCAGTTACGGCCAGAAAAACATTCAGTACTTC,CASSYGQKNIQYF
TRBV12-3/TRBV12-4,TRBJ2-5,once,NA,TGTGCCAGCAGCTTGGCGATTCAAGAGACCCAGTACTTC,CASSLAIQETQYF
TRBV5-5,TRBJ2-3,once,TRBD2,TGTGCCAGCAGAGGAAGCGCGAGCGGGGGGCACACAGATACGCAGTATTTT,CASRGSASGGHTDTQYF
TRBV7-9,TRBJ2-1,NA,NA,TGTGCCAGCAGCTCGCGGGGGCCCAATGAGCAGTTCTTC,CASSSRGPNEQFF
TRBV5-4,TRBJ2-5,NA,NA,TGTGCCAGCAGCTTGGTTGAGCAAGCACAAGAGACCCAGTACTTC,CASSLVEQAQETQYF
TRBV4-2,TRBJ2-5,NA,TRBD2,TGTGCCAGCAGCCAAGTTCAAGCGGGGGGCCTCCGAGAGACCCAGTACTTC,CASSQVQAGGLRETQYF